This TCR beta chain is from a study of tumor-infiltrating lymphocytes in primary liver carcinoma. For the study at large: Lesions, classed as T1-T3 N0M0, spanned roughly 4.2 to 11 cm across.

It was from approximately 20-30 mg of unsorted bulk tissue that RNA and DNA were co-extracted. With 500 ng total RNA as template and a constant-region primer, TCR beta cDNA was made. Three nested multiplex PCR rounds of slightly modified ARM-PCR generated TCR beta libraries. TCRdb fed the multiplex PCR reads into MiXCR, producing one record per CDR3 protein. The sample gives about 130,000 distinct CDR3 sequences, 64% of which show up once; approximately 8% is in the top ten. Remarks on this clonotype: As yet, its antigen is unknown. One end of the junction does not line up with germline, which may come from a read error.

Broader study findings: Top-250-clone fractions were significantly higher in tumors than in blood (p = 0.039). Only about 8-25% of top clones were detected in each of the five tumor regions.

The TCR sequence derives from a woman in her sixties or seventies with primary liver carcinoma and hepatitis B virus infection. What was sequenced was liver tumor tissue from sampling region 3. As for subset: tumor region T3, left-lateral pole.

The CDR3 here is CASCRTGAYGQYF. The CDR3 nucleotides read TGTGCCAGCTGCCGGACAGGGGCCTACGGGCAGTACTTC. The rearrangement joins TRBV11-2 to TRBJ2-7; 9 nucleotides match TRBD1. CDR1 and CDR2 from the germline V gene are SGHAT and FQNNGV. CDR3 length equals 13 residues.